This record covers a single T cell receptor (beta chain). The participants were between about 18 and 90 years old and came from about two dozen US areas. Exposed participants came across a COVID-19 case within 2 weeks before study entry. The sample belongs to a study of blood T cell repertoires in COVID-19. About the research overall: Italy, Spain and the United States were the sources of the convalescent and acute COVID-19 samples.

Authors' data handling: Reference gene primer amplification in the assay estimated nucleated cell counts. Sequencing was performed with immunoSEQ multiplex PCR; in TCRdb, only in-frame clones are kept and a portion is missing. The V and J calls and clone size come from that table; D and trimming were worked out from the DNA. The table records around 340,000 clones, around nine tenths of them present only once. CDR3 length: 16 amino acids. Germline V gene data show CDR1 as MNHNY and CDR2 as SVGAGI (reference sequence). V shed 7 bases, J shed 0 bases, and the junction held 7 bases outside the gene matches.

This TCR came from a woman in her thirties who had been exposed to COVID-19. The J gene is TRBJ2-1, the V gene TRBV6-6; 9 positions match TRBD2. The sample comprised PBMCs or T cells enriched from blood (not recorded which). Here the CDR3 DNA reads TGTGCCAGCACCTATAGCGGGAGCACCTCCTACAATGAGCAGTTCTTC. It translates to CASTYSGSTSYNEQFF.